A single sample gave rise to the 16 T cell receptor beta chains below, sequenced in a study of control samples from healthy donors and cancer patients. This table comes from immunoSEQ multiplex PCR, and its TCRdb copy is limited to in-frame clones, with some not included. The sample carries some 150,000 clones, around 94% recorded once. The sequenced sample consisted of blood. Receptors were obtained from a man between 40 and 49 years old in good health.

The chain is built from TRBV5-4 and TRBJ2-7; 9 bases fit TRBD2. Germline CDR1 is SGHNT and CDR2 is YYREEE (reference sequence). The CDR3 extends over 14 amino acids. With V trimmed by 4 bases and J by 5 bases, 7 bases remained unmatched. The CDR3 reads CASSRGTSQDEQYF. In DNA, the CDR3 is TGTGCCAGCAGCCGGGGGACTAGCCAGGACGAGCAGTACTTC. The full variable domain, rest sourced from reference TRBV5-4 and TRBJ2-7, is ETGVTQSPTHLIKTRGQQVTLRCSSQSGHNTVSWYQQALGQGPQFIFQYYREEENGRGNFPPRFSGLQFPNYSSELNVNALELDDSALYLCASSRGTSQDEQYFGPGTRLTVT.

The rearrangement links TRBV9 to TRBJ2-3, with D maybe TRBD2 (5 bases). The CDR3 loop spans 14 amino acids. Trimming removed 4 bases at V and 2 bases at J, with 11 bases between. Germline lookup yields CDR1 SGDLS and CDR2 YYNGEE. DNA for the CDR3: TGTGCCAGCAGCAAAGCCGGACTCACAGATACGCAGTATTTT. Its translation: CASSKAGLTDTQYF.

The V and J genes are TRBV10-2 and TRBJ1-1; D is possibly TRBD1 (5 bases). V dropped 6 bases and J dropped 0 bases, with 20 bases sitting between them. Germline V gives CDR1 WSHSY, CDR2 SAAADI. The CDR3 extends over 17 amino acids. In DNA form, the CDR3 reads TGCGCCAGCAGAGGGACGGCTGACCACCTTATGAACACTGAAGCTTTCTTT. This codes for CASRGTADHLMNTEAFF.

The chain is built from TRBV29-1 and TRBJ1-2, with D perhaps matching TRBD1 (5 bases). The CDR3 length is 13 residues. CDR1 SQVTM and CDR2 ANQGSEA come from the germline V gene. Trimming took 5 bases from V and 4 from J, leaving 14 bases between them. DNA of the CDR3: TGCAGCGTTACCGGAGGACAAAGCTATGGCTACACCTTC. It specifies CSVTGGQSYGYTF.

The chain employs TRBV7-8 and TRBJ2-5; perhaps TRBD1 as D (5 bases). With 0 bases removed from V and 4 bases from J, the gap between germline ends came to 12 bases. The germline V gene has CDR1 SGHVS and CDR2 FQNEAQ. There are 15 residues in the CDR3. Here the CDR3 reads CASSLAGAGRETQYF. CDR3 DNA: TGTGCCAGCAGCTTAGCAGGGGCTGGGCGAGAGACCCAGTACTTC.

The V gene is TRBV5-1, the J gene TRBJ1-3; 7 nucleotides agree with TRBD1. The V gene end was trimmed by 5 bases and the J gene end by 0 bases; junction bases not matched to a gene: 5. This CDR3 is built from 15 residues. Germline CDR1 is SGHRS and CDR2 is YFSETQ. For the CDR3, the DNA is TGCGCCAGCAGGGGGACAGCTAGCTCTGGAAACACCATATATTTT. It translates to CASRGTASSGNTIYF.

The V call is TRBV29-1, the J call TRBJ2-7; D uncertain. The CDR3 has 12 residues. V was pared by 0 bases and J by 6 bases, with 9 bases between. In germline, CDR1 is SQVTM, CDR2 ANQGSEA. CDR3 amino acids: CSVEDSGFEQYF. For the CDR3, the DNA is TGCAGCGTTGAAGATTCTGGGTTCGAGCAGTACTTC.

V is TRBV19 and J is TRBJ2-1, with TRBD2 matching 8 bases. This CDR3 region has 15 residues. Germline CDR1 is LNHDA and CDR2 is SQIVND (reference sequence). The V and J ends lost 5 bases and 2 bases, in that order; junction bases with no gene match: 5. The CDR3 DNA is TGTGCCAGTAGTGTCCTAGCGGGCACCTACAATGAGCAGTTCTTC. Its protein product is CASSVLAGTYNEQFF.

This chain connects TRBV5-6 to TRBJ2-7; 7 positions agree with TRBD1. Germline CDR1 reads SGHDT; CDR2 reads YYEEEE. The CDR3 runs to 15 residues. V lost 4 bases and J lost 3; bases outside the gene matches: 10. The CDR3 nucleotides are TGTGCCAGCAGCCTCATGATGCACAGGGGCTACGAGCAGTACTTC. Residues: CASSLMMHRGYEQYF. The complete variable domain, with remaining parts taken from reference TRBV5-6 and TRBJ2-7, reads DAGVTQSPTHLIKTRGQQVTLRCSPKSGHDTVSWYQQALGQGPQFIFQYYEEEERQRGNFPDRFSGHQFPNYSSELNVNALLLGDSALYLCASSLMMHRGYEQYFGPGTRLTVT.

V gene TRBV24-1 combines with J gene TRBJ1-4; D remains unclear. In germline, CDR1 is KGHDR, CDR2 SFDVKD. The CDR3 contains 13 residues. Trimming took 5 bases from V and 5 from J, leaving 8 bases between them. The CDR3 DNA sequence: TGTGCCACCAGTGCAAGAGGCAATGAAAAACTGTTTTTT. Protein: CATSARGNEKLFF.

The chain combines TRBV7-2 with TRBJ2-5; D tentatively reads TRBD1 or TRBD2 (6 bases each). The CDR3 length is 14 residues. The germline gives CDR1 SGHTA, CDR2 FQGNSA. Trimming cost V 4 bases and J 4 bases, with 13 bases left between them. The CDR3 nucleotides read TGTGCCAGCAGCTGGGTAGAGGGGGGAGAGACCCAGTACTTC. It is translated as CASSWVEGGETQYF.

The J gene is TRBJ1-2, the V gene TRBV23-1, with D uncertain. TRBV23-1 belongs to the ORF category, with a function that is uncertain. The CDR3 is 16 amino acids. V was cut by 4 bases and J by 2 bases, with 17 bases left in between. The DNA of the CDR3 is TGCGCCAGCAGTCCGGACCTTTTTGACGGGAACTATGGCTACACCTTC. Encoded protein: CASSPDLFDGNYGYTF.

This clone was recorded once. The chain is built from TRBV19 and TRBJ2-7; D perhaps matches TRBD1 (7 bases). V was trimmed by 2 bases and J by 7 bases, leaving 15 bases between them. This CDR3 comprises 14 residues. The germline V gene has CDR1 LNHDA and CDR2 SQIVND (reference sequence). The CDR3 region is CASSITGGGREQYF. The CDR3 DNA reads TGTGCCAGTAGTATAACTGGAGGGGGCCGGGAGCAGTACTTC.

The V and J genes are TRBV30 and TRBJ2-5, with a weak D call TRBD2 (6 bases). Germline values: CDR1 GTSNPN, CDR2 SVGIG (reference sequence). The CDR3 length is 13 residues. V was shortened by 2 bases and J by 2 bases, with 9 bases between the two germline ends. The CDR3 DNA sequence: TGTGCCTGGAGTCCCAGCGGGCAAGAGACCCAGTACTTC. Translation gives CAWSPSGQETQYF.

The chain joins TRBV19 to TRBJ1-1; the D gene is possibly TRBD1 (5 bases). V lost 3 bases and J 8 bases, leaving 25 bases between the germline ends. The CDR3 extends over 17 amino acids. CDR1 is LNHDA and CDR2 is SQIVND in the germline V gene (reference sequence). CDR3: CASSISARSGLSGEAFF. CDR3 nucleotides: TGTGCCAGTAGTATCTCGGCTCGGTCGGGACTTTCGGGGGAAGCTTTCTTT.

The table lists this clone with a count of one. V usage is TRBV28 and J usage is TRBJ2-3; the match to TRBD1 covers 11 bases. Germline loops: CDR1 MDHEN, CDR2 SYDVKM. V lost 2 bases to trimming and J lost 5 bases; unmatched junction nucleotides: 3. CDR3 size: 15 residues. The chain's CDR3 is CASSLRTGGIDTQYF. In DNA form, the CDR3 reads TGTGCCAGCAGTTTACGGACAGGGGGCATAGATACGCAGTATTTT.